Below, 31 T cell receptor beta chains from the same sample are listed, as sequenced in a study of CD8 T cells in ankylosing spondylitis. In TCRdb, the 5' RACE reads were re-called with MiXCR into one record per CDR3 protein. The top ten clones hold about 4% of a sample with roughly 240,000 distinct CDR3 sequences, 30% to 40% of them seen once. Specimen: blood, either unsorted or a sorted T cell fraction (not recorded which). These receptors all come from a male donor with ankylosing spondylitis or in good health (not recorded which).

The chain joins TRBV6-1 to TRBJ1-1; D perhaps matches TRBD1 (6 bases). CDR3 size: 14 residues. The V end was cut by 4 bases, the J end by 1 base, with 10 bases between. CDR1 and CDR2 (germline): MNHNS, SASEGT. CDR3 in amino acids: CASSAIGGNTEAFF. As DNA, the CDR3 is TGTGCCAGCAGTGCAATAGGGGGGAACACTGAAGCTTTCTTT.

At least ten counts were recorded for this clonotype. The genes are TRBV6-6 and TRBJ1-5; D gene ambiguous. This CDR3 is 11 amino acids long. The V end lost 9 bases, the J end lost 6 bases, and 9 bases lay between the germline ends. The V gene's germline CDR1 is MNHNY and CDR2 SVGAGI (reference sequence). DNA for the CDR3: TGTGCCAGTGGGCAAGTTCAGCCCCAGCATTTT. It is translated as CASGQVQPQHF.

This clonotype was counted a few times. In DNA form, the CDR3 reads TGTGCCAGCAGTGAGGACGGCTCGGAGCAGTACTTC. This gives the protein CASSEDGSEQYF. The rearrangement joins TRBV12-3 or TRBV12-4 to TRBJ2-7; D is uncertain. CDR3 length equals 12 residues. The ends were cut back, 5 bases at V and 7 bases at J, with 12 bases in the middle.

The J gene is TRBJ2-2, the V gene TRBV5-5, with 9 bases matching TRBD1. The germline gives CDR1 SGHKS, CDR2 YYEKEE (reference sequence). J was trimmed by 6 bases and V by 4 bases; bases with no gene match: 7. The length of the CDR3 is 15 residues. CDR3: CASSPGTGIAGELFF. DNA of the CDR3: TGTGCCAGCAGCCCCGGGACAGGGATTGCCGGGGAGCTGTTTTTT.

The rearrangement uses TRBV20-1 and TRBJ2-7; the match to TRBD1 covers 9 bases. Looked up from germline, CDR1 is DFQATT and CDR2 is SNEGSKA (reference sequence). The CDR3 has 14 amino acids. The CDR3: CSPSGTGSSYEQYF. As DNA, the CDR3 is TGCAGCCCTAGTGGGACAGGGTCCTCCTACGAGCAGTACTTC.

This clonotype was seen only a few times. V is TRBV29-1 and J is TRBJ2-7; tentatively, D is TRBD1 or TRBD2 (5 bases each). Germline CDR1 reads SQVTM; CDR2 reads ANQGSEA. The V gene lost 3 bases and the J gene lost 0 bases, with 12 bases spanning the gap. The CDR3 extends over 14 amino acids. CDR3 coding DNA: TGCAGCGTTGATTCTGGGACGGACTCCTACGAGCAGTACTTC. Protein sequence: CSVDSGTDSYEQYF.

This clonotype was found a few times. The chain couples TRBV20-1 to TRBJ2-3; the D is unclear. Trimming removed 1 base at V and 2 bases at J, with 4 bases between. Germline CDR1 reads DFQATT; CDR2 reads SNEGSKA (reference sequence). This CDR3 comprises 12 residues. The CDR3 DNA follows: TGCAGTGCTAGAGGGTACACAGATACGCAGTATTTT. Amino acid sequence: CSARGYTDTQYF.

This clonotype was seen a few times. This chain connects TRBV28 to TRBJ1-3; D remains ambiguous. The length of the CDR3 is 15 residues. Trimming left V 4 bases short and J 0 bases short, with 10 bases between. From germline, CDR1 is MDHEN and CDR2 SYDVKM. The CDR3 DNA sequence: TGTGCCAGCAGTTACCCCCTGACCTCTGGAAACACCATATATTTT. Its translation is CASSYPLTSGNTIYF.

The chain uses TRBV10-2 and TRBJ1-5; TRBD1 is a possible D gene (6 bases). V was clipped by 0 bases and J by 6 bases, with 18 bases between them. The CDR3 runs 17 residues. The V gene's germline CDR1 is WSHSY and CDR2 SAAADI. The chain's CDR3 is CASSESPSNYRVQPQHF. CDR3 in DNA: TGCGCCAGCAGTGAGTCTCCCTCGAATTACAGGGTTCAGCCCCAGCATTTT.

This chain links TRBV10-2 with TRBJ1-4, with D uncertain. The CDR3 sequence is 15 residues long. Germline CDR1 WSHSY, CDR2 SAAADI. Deletions cut 0 bases from V and 8 bases from J, with 13 bases between. The CDR3 reads CASSESTGQGEKLFF. CDR3 nucleotides: TGCGCCAGCAGTGAGTCTACGGGCCAAGGGGAAAAACTGTTTTTT.

The chain employs TRBV7-8 and TRBJ2-3; possibly TRBD1 or TRBD2 for D (5 bases each). The CDR3 totals 17 residues. V was trimmed by 5 bases and J by 0 bases, leaving 18 bases between them. Germline V gives CDR1 SGHVS, CDR2 FQNEAQ. The CDR3 loop reads CASSLGDGYFSTDTQYF. CDR3 DNA sequence: TGTGCCAGCAGCCTCGGGGACGGATATTTTAGCACAGATACGCAGTATTTT.

The V and J genes are TRBV7-2 and TRBJ1-1; maybe TRBD1 (5 bases). The V gene lost 5 bases and the J gene lost 7 bases, with 14 bases spanning the gap. Germline V gene sequence: CDR1 SGHTA, CDR2 FQGNSA. This CDR3 has 13 amino acids. The CDR3 DNA reads TGTGCCAGCAGCCCGCCTGTTGGGGGTGAAGCTTTCTTT. This translates into CASSPPVGGEAFF.

The rearrangement joins TRBV12-3 or TRBV12-4 to TRBJ1-1; D uncertain. The CDR3 length is 14 residues. Trimming took 3 bases from V and 10 from J, leaving 18 bases between them. Here the CDR3 reads CASSFWTGPRGAFF. The CDR3 DNA follows: TGTGCCAGCAGTTTTTGGACGGGCCCCCGGGGAGCTTTCTTT.

This clonotype was found a few times. J is TRBJ2-7 and V is TRBV20-1; 12 bases match TRBD2. This CDR3 comprises 16 residues. V lost 6 bases to trimming and J lost 3 bases; unmatched junction nucleotides: 12. Germline values: CDR1 DFQATT, CDR2 SNEGSKA (reference sequence). CDR3 region: CSAAGTSGYHYYEQYF. The CDR3 DNA is TGCAGTGCGGCCGGGACTAGCGGGTATCATTACTACGAGCAGTACTTC.

This clonotype was seen a few times. The chain uses TRBV20-1 and TRBJ1-5; D unresolved. The germline gives CDR1 DFQATT, CDR2 SNEGSKA (reference sequence). Trimming stripped 1 base from V and 5 bases from J, with 15 bases between. The CDR3 is made up of 15 amino acids. The CDR3 DNA follows: TGCAGTGCTAGAGCAGCGTGGGCAGCAGATCAGCCCCAGCATTTT. It yields the protein CSARAAWAADQPQHF.

The chain joins TRBV20-1 to TRBJ1-2; D remains ambiguous. Germline CDR1 is DFQATT and CDR2 is SNEGSKA (reference sequence). This CDR3 region has 15 residues. V was clipped by 0 bases and J by 8 bases, with 19 bases between them. CDR3 in amino acids: CSARDHRSAGHGYTF. For the CDR3, the DNA is TGCAGTGCTAGAGATCATCGTAGTGCTGGCCACGGCTACACCTTC.

The rearrangement uses TRBV12-3 or TRBV12-4 and TRBJ2-5, with D tentatively TRBD1 (5 bases). Trimming removed 3 bases at V and 0 bases at J, with 14 bases between. CDR3 length: 16 amino acids. CDR3 residues: CASSFLGLTNQETQYF. The CDR3 DNA reads TGTGCCAGCAGTTTTTTGGGGCTGACGAACCAAGAGACCCAGTACTTC.

This clonotype was counted only a few times. The chain carries TRBV29-1 and TRBJ2-1; 11 bases match TRBD1. CDR1 and CDR2 from the germline V gene are SQVTM and ANQGSEA. Trimming cost V 7 bases and J 8 bases; bases outside gene matches: 4. The CDR3 has 12 residues. DNA for the CDR3: TGCAGCGGGGGACAGGGGGTCGATGAGCAGTTCTTC. This gives the protein CSGGQGVDEQFF.

This clonotype was found a few times. V and J are TRBV29-1 and TRBJ2-5, with 7 bases lining up with TRBD1. This CDR3 has 13 residues. The V segment lost 5 bases and the J segment 1 base; nucleotides outside the gene matches: 4. In germline, CDR1 is SQVTM, CDR2 ANQGSEA. CDR3 sequence (DNA): TGCAGCGTTCTTACAGGGGCCCAAGAGACCCAGTACTTC. Encoded protein: CSVLTGAQETQYF.

The V call is TRBV4-1, the J call TRBJ2-5, with unresolved D. The CDR3 runs to 17 residues. Germline V gene lookup returns CDR1 MGHRA and CDR2 YSYEKL. With 1 base removed from V and 0 bases from J, the gap between germline ends came to 15 bases. The CDR3 spells CASSQVRSTGNQETQYF. The CDR3 DNA reads TGCGCCAGCAGCCAAGTCCGGTCCACTGGCAACCAAGAGACCCAGTACTTC.

This sequence joins TRBV12-3 or TRBV12-4 and TRBJ2-7; D is unresolved. The CDR3 is 13 amino acids. The V and J ends lost 6 bases and 6 bases respectively, with 15 bases between them. CDR3 sequence (DNA): TGTGCCAGCAGCTTGCTGTTTCTGCGCGAGCAGTACTTC. Translated, it gives CASSLLFLREQYF.

The table lists this clonotype with a few counts. V gene TRBV20-1 combines with J gene TRBJ2-1; TRBD2 might be the D (6 bases). This CDR3 has 16 residues. Per the germline V gene, CDR1 is DFQATT and CDR2 is SNEGSKA (reference sequence). The V and J ends lost 6 bases and 5 bases respectively, with 23 bases between them. CDR3 bases: TGCAGTGCCCCTAATCCCGGGACTGGGTACCACAATGAGCAGTTCTTC. It yields the protein CSAPNPGTGYHNEQFF.

The chain carries TRBV5-1 and TRBJ1-1, with 7 bases fitting TRBD1. This CDR3 is built from 17 residues. V dropped 1 base and J dropped 0; count of bases not matched to a gene: 9. Germline V gene sequence: CDR1 SGHRS, CDR2 YFSETQ. CDR3 in amino acids: CASSLRAGTDLNTEAFF. CDR3 nucleotides: TGCGCCAGCAGCTTGAGGGCCGGGACAGATTTGAACACTGAAGCTTTCTTT.

This clonotype was seen a handful of times. This chain uses TRBV20-1 with TRBJ2-1, with unresolved D. Germline V lookup: CDR1 DFQATT, CDR2 SNEGSKA (reference sequence). Trimming took off 0 bases at V and 3 bases at J, with 9 bases between the two ends. The CDR3 runs to 14 residues. CDR3 loop: CSAREDTDYNEQFF. The CDR3 region has the DNA TGCAGTGCTAGAGAGGATACCGACTACAATGAGCAGTTCTTC.

The V gene is TRBV11-2, the J gene TRBJ2-2; tentatively, D is TRBD2 (7 bases). The germline V and J ends were trimmed by 4 bases and 4 bases, with 16 bases remaining between them. Germline CDR1 SGHAT, CDR2 FQNNGV. The CDR3 runs 16 residues. In DNA, the CDR3 is TGTGCCAGCAGCTCATCGGCGGGGGCGAGCACCGGGGAGCTGTTTTTT. Translating it yields CASSSSAGASTGELFF.

This sequence joins TRBV10-3 and TRBJ2-5, with D possibly TRBD1 on 5 matching bases. The CDR3 has 13 amino acids. Germline CDR1 ENHRY, CDR2 SYGVKD. V was cut by 6 bases and J by 2 bases, with 10 bases left in between. The chain's CDR3 is CAIRGPIQETQYF. The DNA of the CDR3 is TGTGCCATCAGGGGGCCAATTCAAGAGACCCAGTACTTC.

With regard to this clonotype: It may be a read error: a sequence one base away is much more abundant. No conserved phenylalanine or tryptophan is present at the end of the CDR3, so a read error is the likely explanation. The chain employs TRBV20-1 and TRBJ2-1, with TRBD1 matching over 9 bases. Germline CDR1 reads DFQATT; CDR2 reads SNEGSKA (reference sequence). The V segment lost 1 base and the J segment 10 bases; nucleotides outside the gene matches: 8. CDR3 size: 14 residues. The CDR3 here is CSARGTGAHREQFL. The CDR3 coding sequence is TGCAGTGCTAGAGGGACAGGGGCTCACCGGGAGCAGTTCCTC.

The CDR3 nucleotides read TGTGCCAGCAGCTTTACTAGCAATGAGCAGTTCTTC. Translating it yields CASSFTSNEQFF. This chain joins TRBV5-6 and TRBJ2-1; possibly TRBD2 for D (5 bases). The CDR3 runs to 12 residues. Trimming shortened V by 2 bases and J by 6 bases, and 6 bases separated the two germline ends. Germline V lookup: CDR1 SGHDT, CDR2 YYEEEE.

The chain uses TRBV12-3 or TRBV12-4 and TRBJ2-3, with TRBD2 as a possible D gene (6 bases). The CDR3 consists of 13 residues. V was cut by 5 bases and J by 6 bases, with 12 bases left in between. The CDR3 loop reads CASSPRGWDTQYF. The CDR3, as DNA: TGTGCCAGCAGTCCCCGGGGGTGGGATACGCAGTATTTT.

This chain connects TRBV6-5 to TRBJ2-3; 9 positions match TRBD1. The CDR3 is made up of 12 amino acids. V lost 8 bases, J lost 6 bases, and 3 bases stayed unmatched. The germline V gene encodes CDR1 MNHEY and CDR2 SVGAGI. For the CDR3, the DNA is TGTGCCAGCCGGGACAGGGTGGATACGCAGTATTTT. Translated, it gives CASRDRVDTQYF.

This chain joins TRBV29-1 and TRBJ1-2; tentatively, D is TRBD1 (6 bases). Germline CDR1 and CDR2: SQVTM and ANQGSEA. Trimming pared 3 bases from V and 6 bases from J, leaving 17 bases between. The CDR3 consists of 14 residues. CDR3 DNA sequence: TGCAGCGTTGATGGGCCAGAAGGGGGGAATGGCTACACCTTC. It specifies CSVDGPEGGNGYTF.